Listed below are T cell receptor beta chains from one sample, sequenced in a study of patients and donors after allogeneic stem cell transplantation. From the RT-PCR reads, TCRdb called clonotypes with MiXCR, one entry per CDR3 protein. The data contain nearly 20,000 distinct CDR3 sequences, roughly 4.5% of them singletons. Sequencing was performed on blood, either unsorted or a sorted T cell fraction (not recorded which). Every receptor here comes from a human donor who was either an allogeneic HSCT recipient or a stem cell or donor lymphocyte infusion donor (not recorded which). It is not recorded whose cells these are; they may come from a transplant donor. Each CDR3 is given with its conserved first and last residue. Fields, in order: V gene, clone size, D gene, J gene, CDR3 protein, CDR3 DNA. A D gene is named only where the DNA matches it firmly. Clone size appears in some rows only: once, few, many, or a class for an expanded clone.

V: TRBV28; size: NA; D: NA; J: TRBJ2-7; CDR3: CATISPSYEQYF; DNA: TGTGCCACCATAAGCCCTTCCTACGAGCAGTACTTC
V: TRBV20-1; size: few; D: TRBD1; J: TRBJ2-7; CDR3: CSAPREDRVSNEQYF; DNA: TGCAGTGCCCCGAGAGAGGACAGGGTCTCGAACGAGCAGTACTTC
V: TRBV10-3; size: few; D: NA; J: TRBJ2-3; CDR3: CAISESAGERTGRGAQYF; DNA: TGTGCCATCAGTGAGTCCGCCGGGGAGCGGACCGGGCGGGGTGCGCAGTATTTT
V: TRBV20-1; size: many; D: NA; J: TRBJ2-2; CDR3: CSARDRLGAGELFF; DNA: TGCAGTGCTAGAGACAGGTTAGGGGCCGGGGAGCTGTTTTTT
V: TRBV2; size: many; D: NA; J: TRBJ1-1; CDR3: CAGKGQMNTEAFF; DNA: TGTGCCGGGAAAGGACAGATGAACACTGAAGCTTTCTTT
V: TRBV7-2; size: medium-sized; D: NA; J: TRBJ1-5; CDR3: CASSFPGRSQPQHF; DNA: TGTGCCAGCAGCTTCCCTGGACGCTCTCAGCCCCAGCATTTT
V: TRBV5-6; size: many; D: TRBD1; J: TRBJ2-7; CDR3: CASSLWGRDRENYEQYF; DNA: TGTGCCAGCAGCTTGTGGGGCCGGGACAGGGAAAACTACGAGCAGTACTTC
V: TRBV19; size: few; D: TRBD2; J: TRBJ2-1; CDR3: CASRQLSGSRYNEQFF; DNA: TGTGCCAGTAGACAGCTTAGCGGGAGTAGGTACAATGAGCAGTTCTTC
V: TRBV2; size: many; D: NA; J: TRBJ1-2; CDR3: CARDSYYGYTF; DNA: TGTGCCAGGGACTCTTACTATGGCTACACCTTC
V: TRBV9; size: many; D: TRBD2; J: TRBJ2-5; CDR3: CASSSGQETQYF; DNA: TGTGCCAGCAGTAGCGGGCAAGAGACCCAGTACTTC
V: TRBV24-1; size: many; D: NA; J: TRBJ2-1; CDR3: CATSAGIRVHEQFF; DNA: TGTGCCACCAGTGCTGGGATTAGGGTCCATGAGCAGTTCTTC
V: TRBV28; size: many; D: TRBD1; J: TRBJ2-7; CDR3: CASSMGQGYEQYF; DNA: TGTGCCAGCAGCATGGGACAGGGCTACGAGCAGTACTTC
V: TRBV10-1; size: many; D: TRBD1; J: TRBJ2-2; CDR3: CASNPGTANTGELFF; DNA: TGCGCCAGTAATCCCGGGACAGCGAACACCGGGGAGCTGTTTTTT
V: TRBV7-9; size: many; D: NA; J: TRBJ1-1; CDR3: CASSPGWRASEAFF; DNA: TGTGCCAGCAGCCCAGGGTGGAGGGCATCTGAAGCTTTCTTT
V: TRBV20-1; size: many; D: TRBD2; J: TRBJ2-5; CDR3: CSVRLAGGPGETQYF; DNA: TGCAGTGTTAGACTAGCGGGAGGGCCTGGAGAGACCCAGTACTTC
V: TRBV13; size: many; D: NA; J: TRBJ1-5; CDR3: CASSTQGEDNQPQHF; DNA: TGTGCCAGCAGCACACAGGGTGAGGACAATCAGCCCCAGCATTTT
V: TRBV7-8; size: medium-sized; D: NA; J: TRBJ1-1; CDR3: CASSWASSDMNTEAFF; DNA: TGTGCCAGCAGCTGGGCCTCCAGTGATATGAACACTGAAGCTTTCTTT
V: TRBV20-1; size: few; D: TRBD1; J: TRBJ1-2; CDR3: CSARDSRGKDYGYTF; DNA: TGCAGTGCTAGGGATTCCAGGGGGAAAGACTATGGCTACACCTTC
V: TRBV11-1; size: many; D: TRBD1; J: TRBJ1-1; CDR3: CASSLTGGNEAFF; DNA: TGTGCCAGCAGCTTGACAGGGGGCAATGAAGCTTTCTTT
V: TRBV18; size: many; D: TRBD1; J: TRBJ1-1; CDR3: CASSPPMSTGAMNTEAFF; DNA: TGTGCCAGCTCACCACCTATGTCGACAGGGGCGATGAACACTGAAGCTTTCTTT
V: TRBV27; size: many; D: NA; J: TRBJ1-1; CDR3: CASSLSGGNTEAFF; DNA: TGTGCCAGCAGTTTATCAGGGGGGAACACTGAAGCTTTCTTT